The clone carrying this T cell receptor (beta chain) was observed many times. A single record per CDR3 protein comes from TCRdb applying MiXCR to the 5' RACE reads. The sample carries 250,000 to 300,000 distinct CDR3 sequences, about 19% recorded once. The data were taken from a study of CD8 T cells in ankylosing spondylitis. V was pared by 7 bases and J by 4 bases, with 14 bases between. This CDR3 is 14 amino acids long. The germline V gene has CDR1 MNHNS and CDR2 SASEGT. The specimen was blood, either unsorted or a sorted T cell fraction (not recorded which). The source is a male donor with ankylosing spondylitis or in good health (not recorded which). J is TRBJ2-1 and V is TRBV6-1; no reliable D call. The DNA of the CDR3 is TGTGCCAGCAAGGATCGGTTAGGGTACAATGAGCAGTTCTTC. It codes for CASKDRLGYNEQFF.